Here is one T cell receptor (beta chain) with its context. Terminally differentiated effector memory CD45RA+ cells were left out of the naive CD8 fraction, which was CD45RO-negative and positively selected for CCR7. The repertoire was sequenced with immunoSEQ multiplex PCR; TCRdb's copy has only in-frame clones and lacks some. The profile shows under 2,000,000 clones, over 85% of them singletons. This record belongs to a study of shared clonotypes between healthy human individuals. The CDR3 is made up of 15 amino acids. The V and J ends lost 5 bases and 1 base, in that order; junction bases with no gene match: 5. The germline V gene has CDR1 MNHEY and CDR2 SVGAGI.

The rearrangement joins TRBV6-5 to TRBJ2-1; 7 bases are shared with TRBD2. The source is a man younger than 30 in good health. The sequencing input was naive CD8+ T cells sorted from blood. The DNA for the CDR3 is TGTGCCAGCAGTACTCCTAGCGGATCCTACAATGAGCAGTTCTTC. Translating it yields CASSTPSGSYNEQFF.